Presented here are 21 T cell receptor beta chains from one specimen sequenced in a study of T cells after yellow fever vaccination. Each CDR3 protein gets one entry after TCRdb re-called the 5' RACE reads with MiXCR. This table has approximately 330,000 distinct CDR3 sequences, 12% appearing once. The sequencing here drew on CD4+ T cells sorted from PBMCs, taken 15 days after the yellow fever booster vaccination. All receptors derive from a man between 18 and 35 years old who received the YFV17D yellow fever vaccine.

The V and J genes are TRBV12-3 or TRBV12-4 and TRBJ2-1; a possible D gene is TRBD2 (6 bases). The V and J ends lost 5 bases and 6 bases respectively, with 8 bases between them. This CDR3 has 12 residues. The DNA of the CDR3 is TGTGCCAGCAGTAAACTAGCCAATGAGCAGTTCTTC. It is translated as CASSKLANEQFF.

The chain joins TRBV5-1 to TRBJ2-3; D not resolved. The V end lost 4 bases, the J end lost 4 bases, and 10 bases lay between the germline ends. The CDR3 is made up of 13 amino acids. Germline lookup yields CDR1 SGHRS and CDR2 YFSETQ. The CDR3 DNA follows: TGCGCCAGCAGCATCCACCCTCCAGATACGCAGTATTTT. It yields the protein CASSIHPPDTQYF. Full variable domain (remainder filled in from reference TRBV5-1 and TRBJ2-3): KAGVTQTPRYLIKTRGQQVTLSCSPISGHRSVSWYQQTPGQGLQFLFEYFSETQRNKGNFPGRFSGRQFSNSRSEMNVSTLELGDSALYLCASSIHPPDTQYFGPGTRLTVL.

This clonotype was counted at least ten times. The chain uses TRBV15 and TRBJ2-1; D gene uncertain. The CDR3 runs 15 residues. Trimming pared 5 bases from V and 7 bases from J, leaving 18 bases between. Germline CDR1 is LNHNV and CDR2 is YYDKDF (reference sequence). The CDR3 DNA reads as TGTGCCACCAGCGAGTTAAAGAGGTTGGGAAATGAGCAGTTCTTC. As protein: CATSELKRLGNEQFF.

Points on this clonotype: One junction end disagrees with the germline gene, perhaps due to a read error. The chain combines TRBV6-1 with TRBJ2-3; D not certain. CDR1 and CDR2 from the germline V gene are MNHNS and SASEGT. The CDR3 runs 11 residues. The CDR3 DNA sequence: TGTGCCAGCAGTGAGACTTCCGACCTGGCCTTT. Translated, it gives CASSETSDLAF.

This clonotype was counted a few times. The CDR3: CASSLWGYGYSTEQFF. For the CDR3, the DNA is TGTGCCAGCAGTTTATGGGGGTACGGCTACTCAACTGAGCAGTTCTTC. The chain carries TRBV27 and TRBJ2-1, with D perhaps TRBD1 or TRBD2 (5 bases each). The length of the CDR3 is 16 residues. Looked up from germline, CDR1 is MNHEY and CDR2 is SMNVEV (reference sequence). The V and J ends lost 1 base and 9 bases respectively, with 19 bases between them.

This clonotype came up once. This rearrangement joins TRBV12-5 to TRBJ2-3, with TRBD2 matching 7 bases. The CDR3 is made up of 14 amino acids. Germline assignment: CDR1 LGHNT and CDR2 FRNRAP. V lost 6 bases to trimming and J lost 0 bases; unmatched junction nucleotides: 3. CDR3 nucleotide sequence: TGTGCTAGTGGCCTCGGGGGGAGCACAGATACGCAGTATTTT. Amino acids: CASGLGGSTDTQYF.

V usage is TRBV27 and J usage is TRBJ2-1; TRBD1 agrees at 10 bases. The CDR3 length is 18 residues. The V segment lost 8 bases and the J segment 5 bases; nucleotides outside the gene matches: 18. Germline CDR1 is MNHEY and CDR2 is SMNVEV (reference sequence). CDR3 loop: CASGDLTTGGDLHNEQFF. In DNA form, the CDR3 reads TGTGCCAGCGGAGACCTCACGACAGGGGGCGATTTGCACAATGAGCAGTTCTTC.

This chain uses TRBV7-2 with TRBJ2-5; unclear D gene. Germline CDR1 is SGHTA and CDR2 is FQGNSA. The V and J ends lost 10 bases and 1 base respectively, with 7 bases between them. This CDR3 spans 11 amino acids. CDR3 residues: CANRTQETQYF. DNA for the CDR3: TGTGCCAACAGAACCCAAGAGACCCAGTACTTC.

The chain has TRBV6-5 and TRBJ1-1; D is ambiguous. The CDR3 covers 15 residues. Per germline, CDR1 MNHEY and CDR2 SVGAGI. V gave up 6 bases and J gave up 5 bases, with 19 bases separating them. CDR3 sequence: CASSHGQPDDTEAFF. The CDR3 DNA reads TGTGCCAGCAGCCACGGGCAACCGGATGATACTGAAGCTTTCTTT.

This clonotype has just a few counts. J is TRBJ2-1 and V is TRBV10-3; D not certain. V was trimmed by 2 bases and J by 9 bases, leaving 14 bases between them. Germline CDR1 reads ENHRY; CDR2 reads SYGVKD. CDR3 length equals 14 residues. The DNA of the CDR3 is TGTGCCATCAGTGAGCCTTTCCCCGGATCTGAGCAGTTCTTC. It encodes CAISEPFPGSEQFF.

The chain links TRBV7-3 to TRBJ2-1; D not certain. V lost 6 bases and J lost 0, with 12 bases in between. Germline V gene lookup returns CDR1 SGHTA and CDR2 FQGTGA. The CDR3 has 15 amino acids. CDR3 bases: TGTGCCAGCAGTCCCGCACCGGGCTCCTACAATGAGCAGTTCTTC. It translates to CASSPAPGSYNEQFF. The variable domain in full, completed from reference TRBV7-3 and TRBJ2-1, reads GAGVSQTPSNKVTEKGKYVELRCDPISGHTALYWYRQSLGQGPEFLIYFQGTGAADDSGLPNDRFFAVRPEGSVSTLKIQRTERGDSAVYLCASSPAPGSYNEQFFGPGTRLTVL.

The table lists this clonotype with a few counts. This chain joins TRBV20-1 and TRBJ2-3; perhaps D is TRBD1 or TRBD2 (6 bases each). Germline loops: CDR1 DFQATT, CDR2 SNEGSKA (reference sequence). With 3 bases removed from V and 2 bases from J, the gap between germline ends came to 12 bases. The CDR3 sequence is 14 residues long. CDR3 in amino acids: CSASSGANTDTQYF. The DNA for the CDR3 is TGCAGTGCTAGTTCGGGGGCAAACACAGATACGCAGTATTTT.

Details on this clonotype: One end of the junction does not line up with germline, which may come from a read error. This rearrangement joins TRBV7-9 to TRBJ2-1; TRBD1 agrees at 7 bases. From germline, CDR1 is SEHNR and CDR2 FQNEAQ (reference sequence). CDR3 size: 15 residues. CDR3 DNA sequence: TGTGCCAGCAACTTACGGCTAGGGGGCCACAATGAGCAGTTCTTC. Amino acids: CASNLRLGGHNEQFF.

This clonotype was seen just once. The chain has TRBV28 and TRBJ2-2; 7 bases line up with TRBD1. The J segment lost 6 bases and the V segment lost 5 bases, leaving 12 bases of the junction unmatched. The germline V gene has CDR1 MDHEN and CDR2 SYDVKM. The CDR3 sequence is 16 residues long. CDR3 bases: TGTGCCAGCAGTCTGCCCGGGACAGAAACACCCGGGGAGCTGTTTTTT. Encoded protein: CASSLPGTETPGELFF. The variable domain in full, with the rest retrieved from reference TRBV28 and TRBJ2-2, is DVKVTQSSRYLVKRTGEKVFLECVQDMDHENMFWYRQDPGLGLRLIYFSYDVKMKEKGDIPEGYSVSREKKERFSLILESASTNQTSMYLCASSLPGTETPGELFFGEGSRLTVL.

The V and J genes are TRBV4-3 and TRBJ2-3, with 8 bases identical to TRBD1. This CDR3 comprises 14 residues. Germline V gene lookup returns CDR1 LGHNA and CDR2 YSLEER. With V trimmed by 4 bases and J by 7 bases, 7 bases remained unmatched. Here the CDR3 DNA reads TGCGCCAGCAGCCCCCAGGGGGCTGTGTATACGCAGTATTTT. Translation: CASSPQGAVYTQYF.

The V gene is TRBV28, the J gene TRBJ1-5; D gene uncertain. V lost 7 bases to trimming and J lost 6 bases, with 16 bases between them. Germline V gene sequence: CDR1 MDHEN, CDR2 SYDVKM. The CDR3 covers 14 residues. The CDR3 here is CASTATRGIQPQHF. The CDR3 DNA follows: TGTGCCAGCACGGCTACCCGAGGCATTCAGCCCCAGCATTTT.

This clonotype was found a few times. This sequence joins TRBV12-3 or TRBV12-4 and TRBJ2-7; 7 nucleotides agree with TRBD2. This CDR3 comprises 15 residues. Trimming removed 3 bases from V and 4 bases from J; junction bases left unmatched: 9. The CDR3 DNA follows: TGTGCCAGCAGTTTGTACTTTGGAGCGGGGTACGAGCAGTACTTC. This codes for CASSLYFGAGYEQYF.

This sequence joins TRBV7-2 and TRBJ1-4; D gene uncertain. This CDR3 contains 13 residues. Germline V lookup: CDR1 SGHTA, CDR2 FQGNSA. The V end was cut by 6 bases, the J end by 9 bases, with 14 bases between. The CDR3 loop reads CASSPADLKKLFF. CDR3 coding DNA: TGTGCCAGCAGTCCTGCGGACCTGAAAAAACTGTTTTTT.

In its sample, this clonotype was seen many times. The chain joins TRBV7-2 to TRBJ2-5, with TRBD1 identical over 7 bases. The CDR3 covers 15 residues. Trimming at V came to 1 base and at J to 1 base, leaving 3 bases not matched to a gene. Germline V gives CDR1 SGHTA, CDR2 FQGNSA. The CDR3 sequence is CASSLEQGRQETQYF. The CDR3 region has the DNA TGTGCCAGCAGCTTAGAACAGGGGCGCCAAGAGACCCAGTACTTC.

The chain employs TRBV7-9 and TRBJ2-5; TRBD2 is a possible D gene (6 bases). V lost 4 bases to trimming and J lost 4 bases, with 19 bases between them. Germline lookup yields CDR1 SEHNR and CDR2 FQNEAQ (reference sequence). This CDR3 region has 16 residues. The CDR3 DNA reads as TGTGCCAGCAGCTGGCGCTGGAGGACGGGACTAGAGACCCAGTACTTC. Amino acid sequence: CASSWRWRTGLETQYF.

This clonotype was counted once. J is TRBJ2-5 and V is TRBV30; D possibly corresponds to TRBD1 (6 bases). The CDR3 runs 12 residues. Germline V gene data show CDR1 as GTSNPN and CDR2 as SVGIG (reference sequence). V was trimmed by 2 bases and J by 2 bases, leaving 6 bases between them. This chain's CDR3 is CAWSTGQETQYF. The CDR3 DNA sequence: TGTGCCTGGAGTACAGGGCAAGAGACCCAGTACTTC.